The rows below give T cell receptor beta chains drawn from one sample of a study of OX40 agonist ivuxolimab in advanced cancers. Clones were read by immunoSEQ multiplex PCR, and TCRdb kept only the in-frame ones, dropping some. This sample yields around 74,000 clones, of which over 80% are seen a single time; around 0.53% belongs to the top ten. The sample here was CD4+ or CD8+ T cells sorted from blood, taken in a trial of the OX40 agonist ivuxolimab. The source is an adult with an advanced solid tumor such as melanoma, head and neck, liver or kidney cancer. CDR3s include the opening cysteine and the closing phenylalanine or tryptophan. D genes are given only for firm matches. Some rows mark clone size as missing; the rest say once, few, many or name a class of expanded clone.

TGTGCCAGCAGCTCCCCCCGAGACGGAAACACCATATATTTT,CASSSPRDGNTIYF,.,TRBV7-2,14,TRBJ1-3,.
TGCGCCAGCAGCTTGCAGGGCGGGAACACTGAAGCTTTCTTT,CASSLQGGNTEAFF,.,TRBV5-1,14,TRBJ1-1,.
TGTGCCAGCAGTGAACTGGCGGGAGTGCTAAATACGCAGTATTTT,CASSELAGVLNTQYF,TRBD2,TRBV6-1,15,TRBJ2-3,.
TGTGCCAGCACCAAAACACTAGCGGGGACTTACAATGAGCAGTTCTTC,CASTKTLAGTYNEQFF,TRBD2,TRBV6-6,16,TRBJ2-1,.
TGTGCCTGGGGTGGGCAGGGGGAAAGGCAGTACTTC,CAWGGQGERQYF,TRBD1,TRBV30,12,TRBJ2-7,.
TGTGCCAGCAGCTTACTAGCGGGGGTTGAGCAGTTCTTC,CASSLLAGVEQFF,TRBD2,TRBV11-3,13,TRBJ2-1,.
TGTGCCAGCAGCTTACCACAACTCCCCCAGTACTTC,CASSLPQLPQYF,.,TRBV7-2,12,TRBJ2-5,few
TGTGCCAGCAGTCCTCGTAGCGGGAGGGCCACGAATGAGCAGTTCTTC,CASSPRSGRATNEQFF,TRBD2,TRBV2,16,TRBJ2-1,.
TGTGCCAGCACCGGAAAGGACCCGGGACAGCCTTATTTAAACTATGGCTACACCTTC,CASTGKDPGQPYLNYGYTF,TRBD1,TRBV5-8,19,TRBJ1-2,.
TGTGCCAGCTCACCACTACAGGGCGAGAACACTGAAGCTTTCTTT,CASSPLQGENTEAFF,.,TRBV18,15,TRBJ1-1,.
TGTGCCAGCAGCAAATCTAGCGGGAGGGCGGGGGGCTACAATGAGCAGTTCTTC,CASSKSSGRAGGYNEQFF,TRBD2,TRBV4-2,18,TRBJ2-1,.
TGTGCCAGCAGCTTAGGGCGGAACAATCAGCCCCAGCATTTT,CASSLGRNNQPQHF,.,TRBV7-9,14,TRBJ1-5,.
TGTGCCAGCAGCCAAAGGGGGGGAGCCTACAATGAGCAGTTCTTC,CASSQRGGAYNEQFF,.,TRBV11-3,15,TRBJ2-1,.
TGCGCCAGCAGCTCAGGGTCTCGGGAGACCCAGTACTTC,CASSSGSRETQYF,.,TRBV5-1,13,TRBJ2-5,.
TGTGCCTGGACCCGAAACTTCCTAGCGTCGGACGGGCAGTACTTC,CAWTRNFLASDGQYF,.,TRBV30,15,TRBJ2-7,.
TGTGCCAGCAGTTACCTTCTAGCGGGGGGGGCCCAGTACTTC,CASSYLLAGGAQYF,TRBD2,TRBV6-6,14,TRBJ2-5,.
TGTGCCTGGAGTTCCTCACAGGGAGGTGGTTCTGAAAAACTGTTTTTT,CAWSSSQGGGSEKLFF,.,TRBV30,16,TRBJ1-4,.
TGTGCCAGCAGCTTAGCTATCGCAGGGGATCTGCCCGGGGAGCTGTTTTTT,CASSLAIAGDLPGELFF,.,TRBV11-3,17,TRBJ2-2,.
TGTGCCAGTAGTTTCACACTAGGAAGGAACACTGAAGCTTTCTTT,CASSFTLGRNTEAFF,.,TRBV19,15,TRBJ1-1,.
TGTGCCAGCAGCTTAGTCTCCTGGACCGAAGGATTATACGAGCAGTACTTC,CASSLVSWTEGLYEQYF,.,TRBV7-9,17,TRBJ2-7,.
TGTGCCAGCAGTGAGATTGGACAATTCACAGATACGCAGTATTTT,CASSEIGQFTDTQYF,.,TRBV6-1,15,TRBJ2-3,.
TGCGCCAGCAGCCCTTCACGGACCGGGGAGCTGTTTTTT,CASSPSRTGELFF,.,TRBV5-1,13,TRBJ2-2,.
TGTGCCAGCAGCTCCTTAGCGGGCGGGTCCTACGAGCAGTACTTC,CASSSLAGGSYEQYF,TRBD2,TRBV11-3,15,TRBJ2-7,.
TGTGCCTGGAGTAGACGGATGAGCACAGATACGCAGTATTTT,CAWSRRMSTDTQYF,.,TRBV30,14,TRBJ2-3,.
TGTGCCAGCAGCTTCCAGCGGGGGGTTGAAGCTTTCTTT,CASSFQRGVEAFF,.,TRBV5-4,13,TRBJ1-1,few
TGTGCCTGGAGGGACAGGGGGCAAGTCACTGAAGCTTTCTTT,CAWRDRGQVTEAFF,TRBD1,TRBV30,14,TRBJ1-1,.
TGTGCCAGCAGCACCGGGACAGGGGGCAGGGAGACCCAGTACTTC,CASSTGTGGRETQYF,TRBD1,TRBV11-1,15,TRBJ2-5,.
TGTGCCAGCAGTCCTCTACATGGCATAGGGTATGGCTACACCTTC,CASSPLHGIGYGYTF,.,TRBV28,15,TRBJ1-2,.
TGCATCCATCAGACAGGGGGCCGAGAGCAGTTCTTC,CIHQTGGREQFF,TRBD1,TRBV29-1,12,TRBJ2-1,.
TGTGCCAGCAGTTACTCCGGACTCCGCACAGATACGCAGTATTTT,CASSYSGLRTDTQYF,.,TRBV6-5,15,TRBJ2-3,.
TGTGCCAGCAGCTTAGGACCGGCGGGAGCCACAGATACGCAGTATTTT,CASSLGPAGATDTQYF,TRBD2,TRBV7-2,16,TRBJ2-3,.
TGTGCCAGCAGCTCCCGGACCGGGGTTGAGGACGAGCAGTACTTC,CASSSRTGVEDEQYF,.,TRBV7-9,15,TRBJ2-7,.
TGCGCCAGCAGGACAGATCAAGAGACCCAGTACTTC,CASRTDQETQYF,.,TRBV5-1,12,TRBJ2-5,.
TGTGCCAGCAGTGAAAGACCTGCTCAAGCGCCCTATGGCTACACCTTC,CASSERPAQAPYGYTF,.,TRBV7-9,16,TRBJ1-2,.
TGTGCCAGCGGCGACCTAGGCACCTACAATGAGCAGTTCTTC,CASGDLGTYNEQFF,.,TRBV2,14,TRBJ2-1,once
TGCGCCAGCAGCAGCATTTCAGGGGTAGAAGAAAAACTGTTTTTT,CASSSISGVEEKLFF,.,TRBV5-1,15,TRBJ1-4,.
TGTGCCAGCAGCTTGGTAAACACTGAAGCTTTCTTT,CASSLVNTEAFF,.,TRBV7-9,12,TRBJ1-1,.
TGTGCCAGCAGCTCCCCGGGACTAGCGGGTCTCAGCTCCTACAATGAGCAGTTCTTC,CASSSPGLAGLSSYNEQFF,TRBD2,TRBV7-9,19,TRBJ2-1,.
TGCGCCAGCAGCCAGGGGGGGGGACTAGCGGGAGGCTACGAGCAGTACTTC,CASSQGGGLAGGYEQYF,TRBD2,TRBV4-3,17,TRBJ2-7,once
TGCGCCAGCAGCTCAGGGACAGGGAGCCCCTATGGCTACACCTTC,CASSSGTGSPYGYTF,TRBD1,TRBV5-1,15,TRBJ1-2,few
TGTGCCAGCAGCCGATTAGGACAGGGTGCCACTGAAGCTTTCTTT,CASSRLGQGATEAFF,TRBD1,TRBV4-2,15,TRBJ1-1,.
TGCGCCAGCAGCTTGTCTCTTGTGGGAGGGCCAAGAGGGGAGCTGTTTTTT,CASSLSLVGGPRGELFF,TRBD2,TRBV5-1,17,TRBJ2-2,.
TGCGCCAGCACACCCCCTCCGACGAACGAGCAGTACTTC,CASTPPPTNEQYF,.,TRBV23-1,13,TRBJ2-7,.
TGTGCCAGCAGTGAAACCGGGACCGGGTACGGTGAAAGACTGTTTTTT,CASSETGTGYGERLFF,.,TRBV2,16,TRBJ1-4,.
TGTGCCAGCAGCTTAGATTCCTACGAGCAGTACTTC,CASSLDSYEQYF,.,TRBV11-3,12,TRBJ2-7,.
TGTGCCAGCAGTTACTTGCAGGGGGCAATCGGGGAGCTGTTTTTT,CASSYLQGAIGELFF,TRBD1,TRBV6-5,15,TRBJ2-2,.
TGTGCCAGCAGCCCGGAGCTTCAAAGGGAGCAGTTCTTC,CASSPELQREQFF,.,TRBV5-6,13,TRBJ2-1,.
TGCGCCAGCAGCCTCGACAGCAGGGGACCCTTATCTGGAAACACCATATATTTT,CASSLDSRGPLSGNTIYF,.,TRBV4-1,18,TRBJ1-3,.
TGTGCCAGCAGGAGGGAGGGACTTAGCTCCTACGAGCAGTACTTC,CASRREGLSSYEQYF,TRBD2,TRBV6-5,15,TRBJ2-7,.
TGTGCCAGCAGCTTGAGGAATACTGAAGCTTTCTTT,CASSLRNTEAFF,.,TRBV11-3,12,TRBJ1-1,.
TGTGCCAGCAGCTTCGACAGGGGGCGCGCCGGGGAGCTGTTTTTT,CASSFDRGRAGELFF,TRBD1,TRBV7-9,15,TRBJ2-2,.
TGTGCCAGCAGTTTGAGGGAGACCCAGTACTTC,CASSLRETQYF,.,TRBV28,11,TRBJ2-5,.
TGTGCCGGCAACAGGGAGGGGACCTACGAGCAGTACTTC,CAGNREGTYEQYF,.,TRBV30,13,TRBJ2-7,.
TGTGCCATCAGTGAGTCCGATAGGGGGGCCTACGAGCAGTACTTC,CAISESDRGAYEQYF,.,TRBV10-3,15,TRBJ2-7,.
TGTGCCAGCAGCGTAGGAGACTATAATGAGCAGTTCTTC,CASSVGDYNEQFF,.,TRBV9,13,TRBJ2-1,.
TGTGCCAGCAGCTTGATGGGCTACGAGCAGTACTTC,CASSLMGYEQYF,.,TRBV5-6,12,TRBJ2-7,once
TGTGCCAGCAGTGAATGGCGGACGTATCAGCCCCAGCATTTT,CASSEWRTYQPQHF,.,TRBV6-1,14,TRBJ1-5,.
TGTGCCAGCAGCTTAGGACTAGCGGGAGTCTACAATGAGCAGTTCTTC,CASSLGLAGVYNEQFF,TRBD2,TRBV11-3,16,TRBJ2-1,.
TGCGCCAGCAGCCGGGGAGGAAGGCGGGAGTACAATGAGCAGTTCTTC,CASSRGGRREYNEQFF,TRBD2,TRBV4-3,16,TRBJ2-1,.
TGTGCCAGCAGCCGGTCGAGGAGTGGCGGAAGAGAGACCCAGTACTTC,CASSRSRSGGRETQYF,.,TRBV11-2,16,TRBJ2-5,.